These T cell receptor beta chains were read from a single sample in a study of blood T cell repertoires in COVID-19. Sequencing was performed with immunoSEQ multiplex PCR; in TCRdb, only in-frame clones are kept and a portion is missing. The sample holds 250,000 to 300,000 clones; 70% to 75% are singletons and the top ten take around 3.2%. Input material: peripheral blood. The receptors stem from a woman aged 80 or older with acute or convalescent COVID-19. Both conserved end residues are part of each CDR3. D genes are given only for firm matches. Size tells how often a clone was seen (once, few, many) or the class of an expanded clone, and some rows leave it out.

.	TRBD1	TRBV18	TRBJ2-7	CASTGQGGYEQYF	TGTGCCAGCACGGGACAGGGTGGCTACGAGCAGTACTTC
many	.	TRBV5-6	TRBJ1-2	CASSLRGSTGRGGYTF	TGTGCCAGCAGCTTGAGGGGTTCTACGGGCAGGGGTGGCTACACCTTC
few	.	TRBV3-1/TRBV3-2	TRBJ1-3	CASSTRGGNTIYF	TGTGCCAGCAGCACCCGAGGTGGAAACACCATATATTTT
.	TRBD1	TRBV19	TRBJ1-1	CASSTGRGRSEAFF	TGTGCCAGTAGTACCGGGAGGGGGCGATCTGAAGCTTTCTTT
few	.	TRBV2	TRBJ2-7	CASSEQGTYEQYF	TGTGCCAGCAGTGAACAGGGGACCTACGAGCAGTACTTC
.	TRBD2	TRBV6-5	TRBJ2-7	CASQRGGKTYEQYF	TGTGCCAGCCAACGGGGGGGGAAAACCTACGAGCAGTACTTC
.	TRBD2	TRBV25-1	TRBJ2-5	CASSDTGGAHETQYF	TGTGCCAGCAGTGATACGGGGGGGGCTCATGAGACCCAGTACTTC
.	TRBD1	TRBV27	TRBJ2-5	CASKGQGIALWETQYF	TGTGCCAGCAAGGGACAGGGTATAGCGTTGTGGGAGACCCAGTACTTC
.	TRBD1	TRBV19	TRBJ1-5	CASSIARTGGEPQHF	TGTGCCAGTAGTATAGCCCGAACAGGGGGGGAGCCCCAGCATTTT
.	TRBD2	TRBV6-6	TRBJ2-7	CASSASGGSYEQYF	TGTGCCAGCAGCGCTAGCGGGGGGTCGTACGAGCAGTACTTC
.	TRBD2	TRBV30	TRBJ2-2	CAWKKGPWGVAGANTGELFF	TGTGCCTGGAAGAAAGGCCCATGGGGGGTAGCGGGAGCGAACACCGGGGAGCTGTTTTTT
.	.	TRBV11-2	TRBJ2-2	CASSLGLNGGTGELFF	TGTGCCAGCAGCTTAGGACTCAATGGAGGCACCGGGGAGCTGTTTTTT
.	.	TRBV12-5	TRBJ2-1	CASRGWFAALSYNEQFF	TGTGCTAGTAGGGGGTGGTTTGCGGCCCTCTCCTACAATGAGCAGTTCTTC
.	.	TRBV5-4	TRBJ1-1	CASRPQGARGEAFF	TGTGCCAGCAGGCCACAGGGTGCTAGAGGGGAAGCTTTCTTT
.	.	TRBV15	TRBJ2-7	CATSINRGGSYEQYF	TGTGCCACCAGCATCAACAGGGGGGGATCCTACGAGCAGTACTTC
.	TRBD2	TRBV5-5	TRBJ2-5	CASSPGLVETQYF	TGTGCCAGCAGCCCGGGACTAGTAGAGACCCAGTACTTC
.	TRBD1	TRBV4-3	TRBJ1-4	CASSQARGQGHEKLFF	TGCGCCAGCAGCCAGGCCCGGGGACAGGGTCACGAAAAACTGTTTTTT
.	.	TRBV25-1	TRBJ2-5	CASSEFRGQETQYF	TGTGCCAGCAGTGAATTTCGGGGGCAAGAGACCCAGTACTTC
.	TRBD1	TRBV27	TRBJ1-5	CASRRTGNQPQHF	TGTGCCAGCAGGCGGACAGGGAATCAGCCCCAGCATTTT
.	.	TRBV12-5	TRBJ1-4	CASGLFRGEGYNEKLFF	TGTGCTAGTGGTTTGTTCCGGGGAGAGGGCTACAATGAAAAACTGTTTTTT
.	TRBD1	TRBV5-6	TRBJ1-2	CASSPGQGAAFTF	TGTGCCAGCAGCCCGGGACAGGGGGCGGCATTTACCTTC